These 5 T cell receptor beta chains originate from one sample sequenced in a study of T cell repertoires in cytomegalovirus infection (dated by TCRdb to between 2018 and 2021). Their recognized antigens are unknown. The treatment or condition label of this sample denotes: in vitro stimulation with specific CMV peptide epitopes to enrich CMV-specific T cells. TCRdb names Illumina HiSeq 1500 as the instrument used. The raw public data were reprocessed by TCRdb itself: fastp quality trimming at Q25, MiXCR clonotype calling, in-frame beta chains only. Every entry covers one CDR3 protein and lists the most common genes and DNA from its rows. The sample table contains 250,000 to 300,000 distinct CDR3 sequences; only one count was recorded for around 20% of them. About 20% of the sample comes from the top ten. The sample in question was cultured PBMCs, obtained from culture after CMV antigen stimulation. The receptors stem from a human donor in good health (CMV status not recorded). Some clones in this sample may be carry-over from other donors' samples.

This clonotype turned up a few times. This chain links TRBV7-6 with TRBJ2-3; D possibly uses TRBD1 or TRBD2 (5 bases each). Germline CDR1 is SGHVS and CDR2 is FNYEAQ. This CDR3 spans 17 amino acids. V was trimmed by 7 bases and J by 4 bases, leaving 24 bases between them. The CDR3 bases are TGTGCCAGCACCGCCGGGGCGGACCTCCTAGTCCCAGATACGCAGTATTTT. This codes for CASTAGADLLVPDTQYF. Combining the CDR3 with reference TRBV7-6 and TRBJ2-3 gives the whole variable domain GAGVSQSPRYKVTKRGQDVALRCDPISGHVSLYWYRQALGQGPEFLTYFNYEAQQDKSGLPNDRFSAERPEGSISTLTIQRTEQRDSAMYRCASTAGADLLVPDTQYFGPGTRLTVL.

This clonotype was detected only a few times. The V gene is TRBV4-3, the J gene TRBJ2-5, with unresolved D. V was clipped by 4 bases and J by 0 bases, with 9 bases between them. Germline assignment: CDR1 LGHNA and CDR2 YSLEER. This CDR3 spans 14 amino acids. CDR3 DNA sequence: TGCGCCAGCAGCCCGAGACCGTACCAAGAGACCCAGTACTTC. Translating it yields CASSPRPYQETQYF.

The V call is TRBV5-4, the J call TRBJ2-5, with D perhaps TRBD2 (6 bases). CDR3 length equals 16 residues. V was trimmed by 4 bases and J by 2 bases, leaving 18 bases between them. Germline V CDR1 and CDR2: SGHNT, YYREEE (reference sequence). The CDR3 reads CASSGRLGMGQETQYF. The CDR3 DNA reads TGTGCCAGCAGCGGCCGACTAGGAATGGGGCAAGAGACCCAGTACTTC.

J is TRBJ1-1 and V is TRBV10-3; no definite D call. The CDR3 spans 14 residues. Germline loops: CDR1 ENHRY, CDR2 SYGVKD. Trimming took off 4 bases at V and 0 bases at J, with 9 bases between the two ends. The CDR3 nucleotides read TGTGCCATCAGTGTAGGAGGCTTGAACACTGAAGCTTTCTTT. Translated, it gives CAISVGGLNTEAFF.

The sample holds a few counts of this clonotype. The rearrangement uses TRBV5-1 and TRBJ2-1; possibly TRBD1 for D (6 bases). This CDR3 has 14 amino acids. Germline V gene sequence: CDR1 SGHRS, CDR2 YFSETQ. The V end was cut by 4 bases, the J end by 9 bases, with 17 bases between. DNA of the CDR3: TGCGCCAGCAGCACTCAACAGGGATCAGGTGAGCAGTTCTTC. Protein sequence: CASSTQQGSGEQFF.